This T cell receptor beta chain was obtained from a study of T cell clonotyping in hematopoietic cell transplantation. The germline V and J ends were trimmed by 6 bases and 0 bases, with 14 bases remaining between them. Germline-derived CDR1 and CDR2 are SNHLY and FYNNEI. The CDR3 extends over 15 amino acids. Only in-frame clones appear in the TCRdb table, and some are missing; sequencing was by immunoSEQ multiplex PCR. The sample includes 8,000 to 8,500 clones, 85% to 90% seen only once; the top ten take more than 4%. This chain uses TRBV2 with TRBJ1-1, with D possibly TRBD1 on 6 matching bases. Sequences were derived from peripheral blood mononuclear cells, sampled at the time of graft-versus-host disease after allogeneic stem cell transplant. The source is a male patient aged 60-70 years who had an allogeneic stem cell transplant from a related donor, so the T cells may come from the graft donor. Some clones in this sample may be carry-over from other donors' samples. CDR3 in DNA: TGTGCCAGCAGATTACAGGGAACAATGAACACTGAAGCTTTCTTT. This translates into CASRLQGTMNTEAFF.